This TCR beta chain came from a study of beta chain features in type 1 diabetes. Across the whole study: Age, gender, cell numbers and subset yield matched between patients and controls.

Study-wide results and limits: Moderate yet significant TCRB CDR3 shortening was seen in Type 1 diabetes patients in all four CD4+ subsets. Insertions were fewer and deletions more numerous at VDJ junctions in type 1 diabetes patients.

Remarks on this clone: Its antigen is not known.

Looked up from germline, CDR1 is MNHNY and CDR2 is SVGAGI (reference sequence). CDR3 length: 16 residues. With V trimmed by 4 bases and J by 1 base, 9 bases remained unmatched. Expressed TCRB transcripts were sequenced after all isolated RNA was converted to cDNA. Some clones are missing from TCRdb's copy, which holds only in-frame ones; the method was immunoSEQ multiplex PCR. The sample has a few hundred thousand clones, 15% seen once; the top ten hold approximately 0.015%. The receptor comes from a man in his late teens or twenties with type 1 diabetes. This chain uses TRBV6-6 with TRBJ2-7; 8 nucleotides align to TRBD2. Material: naive CD4+ T cells from blood. The CDR3 protein is CASSSEREKTSYEQYF. As DNA, the CDR3 is TGTGCCAGCAGTTCCGAGCGGGAGAAGACTTCCTACGAGCAGTACTTC.